This TCR beta chain was identified in a study of somatic mutations in cytotoxic T cells in rheumatoid arthritis. The protocol was immunoSEQ multiplex PCR, while the TCRdb copy is restricted to in-frame clones and leaves out a portion. The table lists roughly 16,000 clones, 70% to 80% of them singletons. The CDR3 totals 12 residues. Deletions cut 1 base from V and 5 bases from J, with 3 bases between. Germline CDR1 and CDR2: SNHLY and FYNNEI. Sequences were obtained from CD8+ T cells sorted from blood. This chain links TRBV2 with TRBJ1-3; D remains unclear. This receptor was identified in an adult with rheumatoid arthritis. CDR3 nucleotides: TGTGCCAGCAGTGAAGACCGAAACACCATATATTTT. Its translation: CASSEDRNTIYF.